The entry below describes one T cell receptor beta chain. What it binds is unknown. This sample was taken from a study of T cell repertoires in cytomegalovirus infection. Study-wide results and caveats: Identification of carriers of CMV plus the relevant HLA was achieved through cumulative public TCR beta family frequency. HLA-C-restricted CMV-specific TCR beta clonotypes prevailed in the ex vivo response.

The germline gives CDR1 SNHLY, CDR2 FYNNEI. V lost 4 bases and J lost 9; bases outside the gene matches: 10. The CDR3 loop spans 15 amino acids. TCRdb used MiXCR to reprocess the reads, holding one entry per CDR3 protein. Of about 400,000 distinct CDR3 sequences detected, 18% appear once; the ten largest clones hold 8.7%. The V call is TRBV2, the J call TRBJ2-1; 9 bases align to TRBD1. The sample comprised PBMCs. This receptor was taken from a human donor in good health (CMV status not recorded). Some clones in this sample may be carry-over from other donors' samples. CDR3 in DNA: TGTGCCAGCAGTGCGTCCGGGACAGGGCTTGGTGAGCAGTTCTTC. It codes for CASSASGTGLGEQFF.